The 15 T cell receptor beta chains in this list originate from one sample, sequenced in a study of PD-L1 blockade in urothelial cancer. Libraries were prepared by immunoSEQ multiplex PCR; TCRdb keeps only in-frame clonotypes and omits some of them. The sample shows about 80,000 clones, 85% of them seen only once. As to time point: pretreatment peripheral blood. Sample: PBMCs, taken around atezolizumab (anti-PD-L1) treatment. These receptors all come from a man aged 40-50 years with urothelial cancer.

V and J are TRBV7-2 and TRBJ2-3; TRBD1 might be the D (5 bases). Germline V gene data show CDR1 as SGHTA and CDR2 as FQGNSA. V dropped 0 bases and J dropped 5 bases, with 18 bases sitting between them. This CDR3 contains 17 residues. This CDR3 reads CASSLALGLGRGDTQYF. The CDR3 bases are TGTGCCAGCAGCTTAGCGCTGGGGTTGGGAAGGGGAGATACGCAGTATTTT.

The chain employs TRBV5-4 and TRBJ2-7; weak D call: TRBD1 (6 bases). V was shortened by 0 bases and J by 5 bases, with 9 bases between the two germline ends. Germline CDR1 is SGHNT and CDR2 is YYREEE (reference sequence). There are 13 residues in the CDR3. The CDR3 spells CASSLVPGDEQYF. CDR3 DNA: TGTGCCAGCAGCTTGGTGCCAGGGGACGAGCAGTACTTC.

The rearrangement links TRBV6-1 to TRBJ1-2; 7 bases match TRBD1. The CDR3 loop spans 13 amino acids. The V gene end was trimmed by 6 bases and the J gene end by 4 bases; junction bases not matched to a gene: 5. Germline V gene lookup returns CDR1 MNHNS and CDR2 SASEGT. The CDR3 loop is CASRVGTAYGYTF. Written as DNA, the CDR3 is TGTGCCAGCAGAGTCGGGACAGCCTATGGCTACACCTTC.

The chain has TRBV30 and TRBJ1-1; D might be TRBD1 (6 bases). The CDR3 is 17 amino acids. Germline-derived CDR1 and CDR2 are GTSNPN and SVGIG (reference sequence). Trimming took 2 bases from V and 2 from J, leaving 21 bases between them. Here the CDR3 DNA reads TGTGCCTGGAGTACCTCCCGGGACACCTGGATAAACACTGAAGCTTTCTTT. Translation: CAWSTSRDTWINTEAFF.

The chain has TRBV28 and TRBJ1-2, with a weak D call TRBD1 (6 bases). The germline V gene has CDR1 MDHEN and CDR2 SYDVKM. The CDR3 loop spans 13 amino acids. The V gene lost 5 bases and the J gene lost 5 bases, with 12 bases spanning the gap. The CDR3 DNA is TGTGCCAGCAGTCTACAGGGATTTTATGGCTACACCTTC. Protein product: CASSLQGFYGYTF.

V and J are TRBV5-4 and TRBJ1-1, with a tentative D call TRBD1 (6 bases). Germline CDR1 reads SGHNT; CDR2 reads YYREEE (reference sequence). Trimming removed 0 bases from V and 1 base from J, with 10 bases in between. This CDR3 comprises 15 residues. The CDR3 bases are TGTGCCAGCAGCTTGGTGGGGGGGCCGAACACTGAAGCTTTCTTT. Its translation is CASSLVGGPNTEAFF.

The rearrangement links TRBV28 to TRBJ2-3; unclear D gene. The CDR3 spans 15 residues. Trimming removed 3 bases at V and 2 bases at J, with 12 bases between. Germline values: CDR1 MDHEN, CDR2 SYDVKM. The CDR3 region has the DNA TGTGCCAGCAGTTTCACGGGTGTAGACACAGATACGCAGTATTTT. Its translation: CASSFTGVDTDTQYF.

This clone was picked up one time. This chain connects TRBV6-5 to TRBJ1-3; 7 bases fit TRBD1. V trimming: 6 bases; J trimming: 0 bases; junction bases outside the gene matches: 5. Germline V gene lookup returns CDR1 MNHEY and CDR2 SVGAGI. The CDR3 is made up of 15 amino acids. As DNA, the CDR3 is TGTGCCAGCAGGGACAGGACCTTCTCTGGAAACACCATATATTTT. Encoded protein: CASRDRTFSGNTIYF.

The gene calls are TRBV5-1 and TRBJ1-2; maybe TRBD1 (5 bases). V shed 2 bases and J shed 13 bases, with 18 bases lying between them. Germline-derived CDR1 and CDR2 are SGHRS and YFSETQ. The CDR3 loop spans 13 amino acids. This chain's CDR3 is CASSLGAASTTTF. The CDR3 bases are TGCGCCAGCAGCTTAGGGGCAGCTTCTACCACCACCTTC.

The V gene is TRBV7-3, the J gene TRBJ2-1; 10 bases line up with TRBD1. The CDR3 covers 16 residues. Losses at the gene ends were 4 bases for V and 8 bases for J; bases not matched to a gene: 11. Germline V lookup: CDR1 SGHTA, CDR2 FQGTGA. The CDR3 region is CASSYQATGGKHEQFF. Written as DNA, the CDR3 is TGTGCCAGCAGCTACCAAGCGACAGGGGGCAAGCATGAGCAGTTCTTC.

As to this clone: Mismatch with germline at one junction end may stem from a read error. The J gene is TRBJ2-7, the V gene TRBV6-5; TRBD2 might be the D (7 bases). The CDR3 spans 15 residues. The V gene's germline CDR1 is MNHEY and CDR2 SVGAGI. Here the CDR3 reads CATFSGGGGNYEQYF. The CDR3 DNA sequence: TGTGCCACATTTTCAGGAGGGGGGGGGAATTACGAACAGTACTTC.

This clone was seen more than once but under ten times. This same CDR3 is encoded by further DNA sequences in the sample. This chain links TRBV9 with TRBJ2-7; 10 nucleotides line up with TRBD1. Germline loops: CDR1 SGDLS, CDR2 YYNGEE. V lost 3 bases, J lost 4 bases, and 1 base stayed unmatched. The CDR3 totals 13 residues. The CDR3 sequence: CASSGQGAYEQYF. The CDR3 DNA follows: TGTGCCAGCAGCGGACAGGGGGCTTACGAGCAGTACTTC.

This sequence joins TRBV7-9 and TRBJ2-5, with 9 bases fitting TRBD1. The CDR3 is 15 residues long. The V and J ends lost 4 bases and 7 bases, in that order; junction bases with no gene match: 10. Germline values: CDR1 SEHNR, CDR2 FQNEAQ (reference sequence). The CDR3 protein is CASSSNQQGAGTQYF. Here the CDR3 DNA reads TGTGCCAGCAGCTCGAATCAACAGGGGGCAGGGACCCAGTACTTC.

The chain joins TRBV19 to TRBJ1-2; TRBD1 matches 7 bases. With V trimmed by 6 bases and J by 4 bases, 11 bases remained unmatched. This CDR3 has 15 amino acids. The germline V gene encodes CDR1 LNHDA and CDR2 SQIVND (reference sequence). CDR3: CASRIRTGGAYGYTF. The CDR3 DNA is TGTGCCAGTAGGATTCGGACAGGTGGGGCCTATGGCTACACCTTC. Full variable domain (outside the CDR3, taken from reference TRBV19 and TRBJ1-2): DGGITQSPKYLFRKEGQNVTLSCEQNLNHDAMYWYRQDPGQGLRLIYYSQIVNDFQKGDIAEGYSVSREKKESFPLTVTSAQKNPTAFYLCASRIRTGGAYGYTFGSGTRLTVV.

The J gene is TRBJ2-3, the V gene TRBV28; unclear D gene. The V and J ends lost 6 bases and 4 bases respectively, with 11 bases between them. Germline V gene data show CDR1 as MDHEN and CDR2 as SYDVKM. This CDR3 has 13 residues. CDR3 protein: CASSPSLADTQYF. CDR3 in DNA: TGTGCCAGCAGCCCCTCCCTTGCAGATACGCAGTATTTT. Combining the CDR3 with reference TRBV28 and TRBJ2-3 gives the whole variable domain DVKVTQSSRYLVKRTGEKVFLECVQDMDHENMFWYRQDPGLGLRLIYFSYDVKMKEKGDIPEGYSVSREKKERFSLILESASTNQTSMYLCASSPSLADTQYFGPGTRLTVL.